Sequencing of this T cell receptor beta chain was carried out in a study of blood T cell repertoires in COVID-19 (dated by TCRdb to 2018 to 2021). For context, the study as a whole: The collaborator samples originated in the United States, Italy and Spain and spanned the acute and convalescent phases of COVID-19. The material from the prospective study consisted of cDNA or gDNA derived from T cells, B-cell-depleted T cells, or PBMCs. The dataset comprised deeply sampled blood TCRbeta repertoires from subjects exposed to, actively infected with, or recovered from COVID-19. The repertoires were released in a freely available public database intended as a resource for research on the immune response to SARS-CoV-2. The samples were drawn from two sources: the first 160 participants of the ongoing ImmuneRACE study, and fewer than 1,500 subjects contributed by 6 global collaborators. A de-identified subject ID, COVID-19 status, age in years and sex were almost always included in the sample metadata. Where available, HLA class I and class II types were obtained from metadata supplied by the sample provider rather than from assay-based typing.

A note on this clone: The antigen this receptor binds is unknown. Base qualities are not at hand, and no much larger clone is one base apart.

Each collaborating institution followed its own protocols to collect whole blood in K2EDTA tubes. Collaborator samples were shipped for TCRbeta analysis as frozen whole blood, isolated PBMCs, or DNA extracted from either sample type. The immunoSEQ Assay, a bias-controlled multiplex PCR, was used to amplify TCRbeta CDR3 regions from genomic DNA. The published analysis was carried out like this. Within the assay, amplification of reference gene primers was used to estimate how many nucleated cells each sample contained. To quantify the absolute abundance of each unique TCRbeta CDR3 rearrangement, sequence reads were collapsed and filtered. Productive Simpson clonality was computed per sample as the square root of Simpson's diversity index over productive rearrangements. TCRdb limited this immuneACCESS table to in-frame rearrangements with V and J called. A share of clones is missing; checked studies link under half to unresolved V genes, and the rest is unexplained. V and J calls plus clone size are reproduced from that table; the DNA served to infer D and trimming. The sample records about 250,000 clones, around nine tenths of which are singletons. The top ten hold under 1.5% of the sample.

Results the study describes overall, beyond this receptor: How much clinical and demographic metadata was included differed by source and by participant, and the metadata was provided uncurated.

V is pared back by 0 bases and J by 3 bases, with 15 bases lying between the germline termini. Including the terminal cysteine and phenylalanine, the CDR3 comprises 16 residues. The DNA shown is the 48-base CDR3, in frame from base 1. CDR1 and CDR2 are drawn from the germline V gene: SGHRS, YFSETQ. This TCR was recovered from a man older than 75 with acute or convalescent COVID-19. Input material: peripheral blood. In this chain, TRBV5-1 is recombined with TRBJ2-5; tentative D gene TRBD1, with 5 bases matching. CDR3 loop: CASSLVPSNRKETQYF. The sequenced DNA: TGCGCCAGCAGCTTGGTTCCCTCTAACAGGAAAGAGACCCAGTACTTC. The entire variable domain, with the stretches around the CDR3 drawn from the reference TRBV5-1 and TRBJ2-5 proteins, is KAGVTQTPRYLIKTRGQQVTLSCSPISGHRSVSWYQQTPGQGLQFLFEYFSETQRNKGNFPGRFSGRQFSNSRSEMNVSTLELGDSALYLCASSLVPSNRKETQYFGPGTRLLVL.